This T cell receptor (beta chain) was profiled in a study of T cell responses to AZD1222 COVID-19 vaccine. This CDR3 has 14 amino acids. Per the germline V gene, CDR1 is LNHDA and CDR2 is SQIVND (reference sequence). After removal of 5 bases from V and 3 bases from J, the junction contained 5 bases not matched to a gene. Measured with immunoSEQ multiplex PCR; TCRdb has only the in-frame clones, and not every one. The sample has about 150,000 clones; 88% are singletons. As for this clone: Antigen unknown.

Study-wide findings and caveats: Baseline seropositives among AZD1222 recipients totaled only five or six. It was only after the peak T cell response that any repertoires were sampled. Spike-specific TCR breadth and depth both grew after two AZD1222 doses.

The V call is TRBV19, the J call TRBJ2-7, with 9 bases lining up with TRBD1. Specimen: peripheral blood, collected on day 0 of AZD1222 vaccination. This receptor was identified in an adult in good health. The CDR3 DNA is TGTGCCAGTAGTGACCGGACAGGGGACTACGAGCAGTACTTC. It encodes CASSDRTGDYEQYF.